This T cell receptor beta chain was sequenced during a study of control samples from healthy donors and cancer patients. Clones were read by immunoSEQ multiplex PCR, and TCRdb kept only the in-frame ones, dropping some. The table shows 120,000 or so clones, with over 75% occurring only once. This clonotype originated in a man between 18 and 35 years old in good health. The sequenced sample consisted of blood.

The CDR3 sequence is CASSLDGNYEQYF. The CDR3 region has the DNA TGTGCCAGCAGCTTAGACGGTAACTACGAGCAGTACTTC. The chain carries TRBV11-2 and TRBJ2-7; no reliable D call. V was trimmed by 0 bases and J by 3 bases, leaving 6 bases between them. This CDR3 region has 13 residues. Germline CDR1 and CDR2: SGHAT and FQNNGV. The variable domain in full, with the rest retrieved from reference TRBV11-2 and TRBJ2-7, is EAGVAQSPRYKIIEKRQSVAFWCNPISGHATLYWYQQILGQGPKLLIQFQNNGVVDDSQLPKDRFSAERLKGVDSTLKIQPAKLEDSAVYLCASSLDGNYEQYFGPGTRLTVT.